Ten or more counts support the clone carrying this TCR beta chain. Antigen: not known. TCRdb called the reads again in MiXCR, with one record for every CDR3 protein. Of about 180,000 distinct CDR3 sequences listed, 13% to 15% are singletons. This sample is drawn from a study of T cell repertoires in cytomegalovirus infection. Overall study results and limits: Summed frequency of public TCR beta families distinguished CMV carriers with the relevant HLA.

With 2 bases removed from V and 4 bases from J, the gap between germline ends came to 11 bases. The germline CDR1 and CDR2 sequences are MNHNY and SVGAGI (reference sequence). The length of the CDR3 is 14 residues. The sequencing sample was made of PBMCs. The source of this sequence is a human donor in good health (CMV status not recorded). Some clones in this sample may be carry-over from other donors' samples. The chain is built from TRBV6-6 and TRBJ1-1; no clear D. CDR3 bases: TGTGCCAGCAGTTACATTGAGGAACGCACTGAAGCTTTCTTT. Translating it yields CASSYIEERTEAFF.